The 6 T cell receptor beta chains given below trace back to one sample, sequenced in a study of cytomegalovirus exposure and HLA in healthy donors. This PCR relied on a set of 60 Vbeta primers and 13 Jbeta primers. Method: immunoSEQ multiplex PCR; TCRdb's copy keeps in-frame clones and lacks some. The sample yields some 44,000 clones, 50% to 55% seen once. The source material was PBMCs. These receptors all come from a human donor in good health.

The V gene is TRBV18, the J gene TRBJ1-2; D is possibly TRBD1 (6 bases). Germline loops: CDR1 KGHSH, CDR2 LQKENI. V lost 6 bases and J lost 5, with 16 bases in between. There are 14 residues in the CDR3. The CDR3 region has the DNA TGTGCCAGCTCGCCAACAGGGCAGCGATATGGCTACACCTTC. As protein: CASSPTGQRYGYTF.

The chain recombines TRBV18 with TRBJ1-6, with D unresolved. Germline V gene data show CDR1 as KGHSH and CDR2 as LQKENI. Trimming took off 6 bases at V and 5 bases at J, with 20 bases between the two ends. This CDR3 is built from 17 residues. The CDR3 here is CASSPGGLGRDNSPLHF. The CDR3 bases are TGTGCCAGCTCGCCGGGAGGGTTGGGTCGAGATAATTCACCCCTCCACTTT.

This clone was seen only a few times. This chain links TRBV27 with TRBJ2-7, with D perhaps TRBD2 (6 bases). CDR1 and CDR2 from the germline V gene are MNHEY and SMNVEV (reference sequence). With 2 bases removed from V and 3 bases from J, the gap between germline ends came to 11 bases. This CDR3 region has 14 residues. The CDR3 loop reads CASSLGGAYYEQYF. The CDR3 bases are TGTGCCAGCAGTTTAGGAGGGGCATACTACGAGCAGTACTTC.

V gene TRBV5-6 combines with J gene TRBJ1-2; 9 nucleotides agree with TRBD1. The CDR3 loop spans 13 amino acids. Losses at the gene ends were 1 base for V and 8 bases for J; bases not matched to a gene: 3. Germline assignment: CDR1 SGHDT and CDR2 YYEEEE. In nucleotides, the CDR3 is TGTGCCAGCAGCTTGCGGACAGGGGAGGGCTACACCTTC. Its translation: CASSLRTGEGYTF.

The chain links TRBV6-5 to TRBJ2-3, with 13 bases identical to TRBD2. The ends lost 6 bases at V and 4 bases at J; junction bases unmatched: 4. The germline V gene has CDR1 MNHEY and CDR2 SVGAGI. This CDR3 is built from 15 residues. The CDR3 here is CASRVGLAGADTQYF. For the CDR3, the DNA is TGTGCCAGCAGAGTTGGACTAGCGGGGGCAGATACGCAGTATTTT.

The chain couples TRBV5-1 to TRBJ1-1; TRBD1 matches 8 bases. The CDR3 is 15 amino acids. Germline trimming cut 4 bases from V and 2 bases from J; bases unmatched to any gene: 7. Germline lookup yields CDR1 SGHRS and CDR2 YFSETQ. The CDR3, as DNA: TGCGCCAGCAGCCAAGGACAGGGATTAAACACTGAAGCTTTCTTT. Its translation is CASSQGQGLNTEAFF.